These T cell receptor beta chains were read from a single sample in a study of blood T cell repertoires in COVID-19. Profiling relied on immunoSEQ multiplex PCR, and the TCRdb table lists in-frame clones only, not all of them. The sample has some 150,000 clones, roughly 90% seen once. Input material: peripheral blood. The receptors derive from a woman aged 55-69 years who had recovered from COVID-19. Each CDR3 is given with its conserved first and last residue. Each record gives: D gene, J gene, V gene, clone size, CDR3 protein, CDR3 DNA. A D gene is named only where the DNA matches it firmly. Not every row has a clone size; where given, it reads once, few, many or a size class.

NA | TRBJ1-1 | TRBV3-1/TRBV3-2 | NA | CASSQGTVVPEAFF | TGTGCCAGCAGCCAAGGCACGGTGGTCCCTGAAGCTTTCTTT
NA | TRBJ1-6 | TRBV19 | NA | CASDLGQPNSPLHF | TGTGCCAGTGACCTCGGACAACCAAATTCACCCCTCCACTTT
TRBD1 | TRBJ1-4 | TRBV6-1 | NA | CASSEVWGGEKGAELFF | TGTGCCAGCAGTGAAGTGTGGGGAGGTGAGAAGGGGGCAGAACTGTTTTTT
NA | TRBJ1-5 | TRBV19 | NA | CASSSSAGQPQHF | TGTGCCAGTAGTAGCTCGGCCGGGCAGCCCCAGCATTTT
NA | TRBJ1-4 | TRBV28 | NA | CASSLGATNEKLFF | TGTGCCAGCAGTTTGGGAGCGACTAATGAAAAACTGTTTTTT
TRBD1 | TRBJ1-4 | TRBV10-3 | few | CAISDGMDRGQYEKLFF | TGTGCCATCAGTGACGGAATGGACAGGGGACAGTATGAAAAACTGTTTTTT
NA | TRBJ1-1 | TRBV9 | NA | CASSVTGTEETEAFF | TGTGCCAGCAGCGTGACAGGAACCGAAGAAACTGAAGCTTTCTTT
TRBD2 | TRBJ2-5 | TRBV27 | once | CASSPQRGRETQYF | TGTGCCAGCAGTCCCCAGCGGGGGCGGGAGACCCAGTACTTC
TRBD2 | TRBJ2-2 | TRBV4-3 | NA | CASSRSLAGVTGELFF | TGCGCCAGCAGCCGCTCACTAGCGGGGGTCACCGGGGAGCTGTTTTTT
TRBD2 | TRBJ2-1 | TRBV24-1 | NA | CATRRAGGNDNEQFF | TGTGCCACCCGGAGGGCGGGGGGAAATGACAATGAGCAGTTCTTC
NA | TRBJ1-5 | TRBV2 | NA | CASKSDMPFGNQPQHF | TGTGCCAGCAAATCCGACATGCCCTTCGGAAATCAGCCCCAGCATTTT
NA | TRBJ1-5 | TRBV9 | NA | CASSVEDGLNQPQHF | TGTGCCAGCAGCGTAGAAGACGGACTTAATCAGCCCCAGCATTTT
NA | TRBJ1-6 | TRBV7-6 | NA | CASSYAANSPLHF | TGTGCCAGCAGCTACGCGGCGAATTCACCCCTCCACTTT
TRBD1 | TRBJ2-5 | TRBV2 | NA | CASSARQGGSAQYF | TGTGCCAGCAGCGCTAGACAGGGGGGTTCTGCCCAGTACTTC
NA | TRBJ2-1 | TRBV2 | few | CASSALSSYNEQFF | TGTGCCAGCAGTGCTCTGAGCTCCTACAATGAGCAGTTCTTC
NA | TRBJ2-3 | TRBV14 | NA | CASSQAGETTDTQYF | TGTGCCAGCAGCCAAGCGGGGGAAACCACAGATACGCAGTATTTT
TRBD2 | TRBJ2-3 | TRBV7-3 | NA | CASSRSGGASDTQYF | TGTGCCAGCAGCCGGAGCGGGGGGGCTTCAGATACGCAGTATTTT
NA | TRBJ2-7 | TRBV5-1 | once | CASSLTEPGTHEQYF | TGCGCCAGCAGCTTAACCGAGCCGGGAACCCACGAGCAGTACTTC
NA | TRBJ2-7 | TRBV6-5 | NA | CASRVGTYEQYF | TGTGCCTCCAGGGTCGGTACCTACGAGCAGTACTTC
TRBD1 | TRBJ2-7 | TRBV3-1/TRBV3-2 | NA | CASSQVAGGLYEQYF | TGTGCCAGCAGCCAAGTGGCAGGGGGCTTGTACGAGCAGTACTTC
NA | TRBJ2-7 | TRBV28 | once | CASSLSVDEQYF | TGTGCCAGCAGTTTATCCGTCGACGAGCAGTACTTC
NA | TRBJ2-3 | TRBV30 | NA | CAWSVWGRTDTQYF | TGTGCCTGGAGTGTTTGGGGCCGCACAGATACGCAGTATTTT
TRBD2 | TRBJ2-7 | TRBV5-1 | NA | CASSSLGLAGDEQYF | TGCGCCAGCAGCTCCCTTGGACTAGCGGGGGACGAGCAGTACTTC
NA | TRBJ1-5 | TRBV6-2/TRBV6-3 | NA | CASSLQGSSQPQHF | TGTGCCAGCAGCTTACAGGGATCATCTCAGCCCCAGCATTTT
NA | TRBJ2-2 | TRBV11-1 | NA | CASSPLLGGNTGELFF | TGTGCCAGCAGCCCCCTGTTGGGGGGGAACACCGGGGAGCTGTTTTTT
NA | TRBJ2-1 | TRBV5-1 | once | CASSLDGGTYNEQFF | TGCGCCAGCAGCTTGGATGGCGGGACCTACAATGAGCAGTTCTTC
NA | TRBJ1-1 | TRBV19 | NA | CASSRAYMNTEAFF | TGTGCCAGTAGTAGGGCCTATATGAACACTGAAGCTTTCTTT
NA | TRBJ1-1 | TRBV3-1/TRBV3-2 | NA | CASSLFGTEAFF | TGTGCCAGCAGTTTATTCGGGACTGAAGCTTTCTTT
TRBD1 | TRBJ1-4 | TRBV10-2 | NA | CASSVTPGQRDEKLFF | TGCGCCAGCAGCGTTACCCCGGGACAGAGAGACGAAAAACTGTTTTTT
TRBD1 | TRBJ1-5 | TRBV7-9 | NA | CASSGEQGSNQPQHF | TGTGCCAGCAGCGGGGAACAGGGGAGCAATCAGCCCCAGCATTTT
TRBD1 | TRBJ1-1 | TRBV11-1 | NA | CASSLVGTGYNTEAFF | TGTGCCAGCAGCCTAGTAGGGACAGGGTATAATACTGAAGCTTTCTTT
TRBD2 | TRBJ2-7 | TRBV5-1 | NA | CASSLAASGASYEQYF | TGCGCCAGCAGCTTGGCCGCTAGCGGGGCTTCCTACGAGCAGTACTTC
NA | TRBJ2-2 | TRBV11-2 | NA | CASNAGITGELFF | TGTGCCAGCAACGCCGGGATCACCGGGGAGCTGTTTTTT
NA | TRBJ1-2 | TRBV5-4 | NA | CASSGRNSNYGYTF | TGTGCCAGCAGCGGCAGAAATTCTAACTATGGCTACACCTTC
TRBD1 | TRBJ2-5 | TRBV18 | NA | CASSPGTGEGTQYF | TGTGCCAGCTCACCGGGGACAGGCGAGGGGACCCAGTACTTC
TRBD1 | TRBJ2-3 | TRBV10-3 | NA | CAISVFYGQGADTQYF | TGTGCCATCAGTGTATTCTATGGACAGGGGGCAGATACGCAGTATTTT
NA | TRBJ1-5 | TRBV5-5 | NA | CASSLSSGGNQPQHF | TGTGCCAGCAGCTTGTCGTCGGGGGGCAATCAGCCCCAGCATTTT
NA | TRBJ2-1 | TRBV5-5 | NA | CASSLAVFGSYNEQFF | TGTGCCAGCAGCTTGGCCGTCTTCGGCTCCTACAATGAGCAGTTCTTC
NA | TRBJ2-7 | TRBV6-6 | NA | CASSDRTISYEQYF | TGTGCCAGCAGTGACAGGACGATATCCTACGAGCAGTACTTC
NA | TRBJ1-5 | TRBV5-1 | NA | CASSLDRAGDQPQHF | TGCGCCAGCAGCTTGGACAGGGCCGGGGACCAGCCCCAGCATTTT
NA | TRBJ2-7 | TRBV7-2 | NA | CASSLAAEPRKPYEQYF | TGTGCCAGCAGCTTAGCAGCCGAGCCCCGAAAGCCCTACGAGCAGTACTTC
NA | TRBJ2-3 | TRBV24-1 | NA | CATSDLPTDTQYF | TGTGCCACCAGTGATCTCCCCACAGATACGCAGTATTTT
TRBD2 | TRBJ2-5 | TRBV3-1/TRBV3-2 | NA | CASSPGLAGETQYF | TGTGCCAGCAGCCCGGGACTAGCAGGCGAGACCCAGTACTTC
NA | TRBJ1-2 | TRBV2 | NA | CASSDYSNYGYTF | TGTGCCAGCAGTGATTACTCTAACTATGGCTACACCTTC
TRBD2 | TRBJ2-3 | TRBV27 | NA | CASSLGAGGADTQYF | TGTGCCAGCAGTTTAGGGGCGGGGGGCGCAGATACGCAGTATTTT
NA | TRBJ2-5 | TRBV5-1 | many | CASSWLVGGGQETQYF | TGCGCCAGCAGCTGGCTGGTTGGGGGCGGCCAAGAGACCCAGTACTTC
TRBD1 | TRBJ2-1 | TRBV15 | once | CATSREGRGLGEQFF | TGTGCCACCAGCAGAGAAGGCAGGGGGCTAGGTGAGCAGTTCTTC
TRBD1 | TRBJ1-3 | TRBV28 | NA | CASNSGGPGNTIYF | TGTGCCAGCAATTCAGGGGGCCCTGGAAACACCATATATTTT
NA | TRBJ1-6 | TRBV2 | NA | CASSVAGDNSPLHF | TGTGCCAGCAGTGTTGCAGGGGATAATTCACCCCTCCACTTT
TRBD2 | TRBJ2-7 | TRBV7-9 | once | CASSRGGSYEQYF | TGTGCCAGCTCGCGGGGGGGCAGTTACGAGCAGTACTTC
TRBD1 | TRBJ2-1 | TRBV6-5 | NA | CASNPYRGNYNEQFF | TGTGCCAGCAACCCCTACAGGGGAAACTACAATGAGCAGTTCTTC
NA | TRBJ1-1 | TRBV11-1 | NA | CASSSLQGVGNTEAFF | TGTGCCAGCAGCTCTTTACAGGGAGTAGGGAACACTGAAGCTTTCTTT
TRBD2 | TRBJ2-2 | TRBV19 | NA | CASSIGSERGGRTGELFF | TGTGCCAGTAGTATAGGGTCTGAGCGGGGAGGAAGAACCGGGGAGCTGTTTTTT